This T cell receptor (beta chain) was documented in a study of early T cells in non-severe SARS-CoV-2 infection. Looking at the study overall: Bulk RNA isolated from unsorted whole blood underwent sequencing; chains were not paired.

Study results and limitations: The VDJdb matching leaned toward anti-spike CD8 responses and overlooked private and CD4 specificities.

This clonotype was counted at least ten times. Its antigen is not known. The TCR library protocol attached unique molecular identifiers to the individual cDNA molecules. MiXCR was run by TCRdb on the 5' RACE reads, yielding one entry per CDR3 protein. Among about 61,000 distinct CDR3 sequences listed, approximately 10% were seen once. Germline V gives CDR1 GTSNPN, CDR2 SVGIG (reference sequence). The V end lost 3 bases, the J end lost 1 base, and 8 bases lay between the germline ends. This CDR3 comprises 13 residues. Sequenced: whole blood. This TCR was sampled from an adult who was a healthcare worker with PCR-confirmed SARS-CoV-2 infection or an uninfected control (not recorded which). The rearrangement links TRBV30 to TRBJ2-3, with D hard to call. The CDR3: CAWRTAGTDTQYF. CDR3 DNA sequence: TGTGCCTGGAGGACCGCGGGCACAGATACGCAGTATTTT.